This T cell receptor beta chain comes out of a study of technical replicates of blood from a few donors. Sequencing was performed with immunoSEQ multiplex PCR; in TCRdb, only in-frame clones are kept and a portion is missing. This sample yields around 80,000 clones, of which roughly 98% are seen a single time; approximately 0.14% belongs to the top ten. V shed 1 base and J shed 9 bases, with 19 bases lying between them. Germline CDR1 and CDR2: SEHNR and FQNEAQ (reference sequence). The CDR3 has 17 residues. Sequencing was done on a sample of T cells isolated from PBMCs. J is TRBJ1-6 and V is TRBV7-9; D may be TRBD1 (5 bases). The TCR was taken from a human donor in good health. As DNA, the CDR3 is TGTGCCAGCAGCTTAGGCATGGTCGGGGGGTATCGTTCACCCCTCCACTTT. It encodes CASSLGMVGGYRSPLHF. The full variable domain, in which reference TRBV7-9 and TRBJ1-6 provide the parts outside the CDR3, is DTGVSQNPRHKITKRGQNVTFRCDPISEHNRLYWYRQTLGQGPEFLTYFQNEAQLEKSRLLSDRFSAERPKGSFSTLEIQRTEQGDSAMYLCASSLGMVGGYRSPLHFGNGTRLTVT.